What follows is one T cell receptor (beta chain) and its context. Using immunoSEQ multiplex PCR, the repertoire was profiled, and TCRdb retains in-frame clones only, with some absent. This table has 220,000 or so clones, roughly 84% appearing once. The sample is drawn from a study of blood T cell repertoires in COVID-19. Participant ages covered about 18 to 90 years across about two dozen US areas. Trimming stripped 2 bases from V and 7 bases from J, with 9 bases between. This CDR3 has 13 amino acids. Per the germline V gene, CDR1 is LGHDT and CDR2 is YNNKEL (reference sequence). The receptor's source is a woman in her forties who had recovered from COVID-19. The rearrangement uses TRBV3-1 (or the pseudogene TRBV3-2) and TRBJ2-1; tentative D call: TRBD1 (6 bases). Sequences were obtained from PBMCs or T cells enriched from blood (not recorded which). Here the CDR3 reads CASSQYRVNEQFF. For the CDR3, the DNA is TGTGCCAGCAGCCAATACAGGGTTAATGAGCAGTTCTTC.